These 14 T cell receptor beta chains share one sample of origin, sequenced in a study of T cell responses to AZD1222 COVID-19 vaccine. Using immunoSEQ multiplex PCR, the repertoire was profiled, and TCRdb retains in-frame clones only, with some absent. The sample lists about 130,000 clones; approximately 83% were seen once. The sample was peripheral blood, taken on day 0 of AZD1222 vaccination. The receptors were gathered from an adult in good health.

The chain recombines TRBV29-1 with TRBJ1-1, with D maybe TRBD1 (6 bases). Germline V CDR1 and CDR2: SQVTM, ANQGSEA. V was cut by 5 bases and J by 4 bases, with 17 bases left in between. There are 14 residues in the CDR3. The CDR3 loop is CSVIRGYGGTEAFF. The CDR3 DNA reads as TGCAGCGTTATTAGGGGGTATGGTGGCACTGAAGCTTTCTTT. The complete variable domain, with remaining parts taken from reference TRBV29-1 and TRBJ1-1, reads SAVISQKPSRDICQRGTSLTIQCQVDSQVTMMFWYRQQPGQSLTLIATANQGSEATYESGFVIDKFPISRPNLTFSTLTVSNMSPEDSSIYLCSVIRGYGGTEAFFGQGTRLTVV.

The chain carries TRBV7-9 and TRBJ1-1; maybe TRBD1 (6 bases). Germline V gene sequence: CDR1 SEHNR, CDR2 FQNEAQ (reference sequence). This CDR3 contains 15 residues. Trimming took 5 bases from V and 4 from J, leaving 17 bases between them. The CDR3 bases are TGTGCCAGCAGCCCGGGAGGGTGGGGGCCCACTGAAGCTTTCTTT. Its translation is CASSPGGWGPTEAFF.

The chain employs TRBV5-6 and TRBJ2-5; 7 positions match TRBD2. The CDR3 contains 14 residues. Germline V gene sequence: CDR1 SGHDT, CDR2 YYEEEE. V shed 7 bases and J 2 bases; nucleotides not matched to a gene: 8. CDR3 nucleotides: TGTGCCAGCTGGGAGCGGGGCAAACAAGAGACCCAGTACTTC. Its translation: CASWERGKQETQYF.

The rearrangement uses TRBV4-3 and TRBJ2-1; D is undetermined. Germline V gene sequence: CDR1 LGHNA, CDR2 YSLEER. This CDR3 spans 14 amino acids. The germline V and J ends were trimmed by 3 bases and 10 bases, with 16 bases remaining between them. CDR3 amino acids: CASSHGATGREQFF. CDR3 nucleotide sequence: TGCGCCAGCAGCCACGGAGCGACGGGCAGGGAGCAGTTCTTC.

The chain couples TRBV5-4 to TRBJ1-2, with 7 bases lining up with TRBD1. The CDR3 totals 17 residues. Germline CDR1 is SGHNT and CDR2 is YYREEE (reference sequence). V lost 4 bases, J lost 6 bases, and 18 bases stayed unmatched. The CDR3 region is CASSPFYFSGTADGYTF. CDR3 coding DNA: TGTGCCAGCAGCCCTTTCTATTTTTCCGGGACAGCCGATGGCTACACCTTC.

V gene TRBV18 combines with J gene TRBJ2-1; D gene unclear. Trimming removed 4 bases at V and 6 bases at J, with 13 bases between. The CDR3 runs to 14 residues. Germline V CDR1 and CDR2: KGHSH, LQKENI. The CDR3 reads CASSHPPQINEQFF. CDR3 nucleotides: TGTGCCAGCTCACACCCACCCCAGATCAATGAGCAGTTCTTC.

The chain joins TRBV10-2 to TRBJ2-2; the D gene is possibly TRBD2 (5 bases). Per germline, CDR1 WSHSY and CDR2 SAAADI. The CDR3 runs 16 residues. Trimming pared 7 bases from V and 0 bases from J, leaving 15 bases between. The CDR3 DNA reads TGCGCCAGCAATTTACGGCAGGACTCGAACACCGGGGAGCTGTTTTTT. It encodes CASNLRQDSNTGELFF.

V and J are TRBV6-5 and TRBJ1-6; 10 nucleotides line up with TRBD1. The CDR3 has 15 amino acids. Germline CDR1 MNHEY, CDR2 SVGAGI. V lost 1 base, J lost 6 bases, and 0 bases stayed unmatched. The CDR3 sequence: CASSYWDRGNSPLHF. The CDR3 DNA reads as TGTGCCAGCAGTTACTGGGACAGGGGTAATTCACCCCTCCACTTT.

The table lists this clone with a few counts. This sequence joins TRBV12-5 and TRBJ1-5; D may be TRBD1 (5 bases). This CDR3 is 15 amino acids long. Germline V CDR1 and CDR2: LGHNT, FRNRAP. The germline V and J ends were trimmed by 1 base and 2 bases, with 9 bases remaining between them. CDR3 DNA sequence: TGTGCTAGTGGTTTGGGGGACGTGGGCAATCAGCCCCAGCATTTT. This sequence encodes CASGLGDVGNQPQHF.

The chain links TRBV6-5 to TRBJ2-1; tentatively, D is TRBD1 or TRBD2 (5 bases each). Germline assignment: CDR1 MNHEY and CDR2 SVGAGI. Trimming took off 4 bases at V and 6 bases at J, with 13 bases between the two ends. The length of the CDR3 is 14 residues. The CDR3 region has the DNA TGTGCCAGCAGTTCACCCTGGGACGTCAATGAGCAGTTCTTC. It yields the protein CASSSPWDVNEQFF.

The rearrangement joins TRBV2 to TRBJ1-5; D is unresolved. The CDR3 sequence is 12 residues long. The germline V and J ends were trimmed by 7 bases and 4 bases, with 8 bases remaining between them. Germline values: CDR1 SNHLY, CDR2 FYNNEI. CDR3 region: CASKWSNQPQHF. In DNA form, the CDR3 reads TGTGCCAGCAAGTGGAGTAATCAGCCCCAGCATTTT.

The chain has TRBV7-9 and TRBJ2-1, with 10 bases that match TRBD1. Trimming at V came to 4 bases and at J to 10 bases, leaving 10 bases not matched to a gene. CDR3 length: 15 amino acids. From germline, CDR1 is SEHNR and CDR2 FQNEAQ (reference sequence). CDR3 residues: CASSSDRGPLGEQFF. CDR3 nucleotides: TGTGCCAGCAGCTCAGACAGGGGGCCCCTTGGGGAGCAGTTCTTC.

The V and J genes are TRBV19 and TRBJ2-7; weak D call: TRBD1 (5 bases). CDR1 LNHDA and CDR2 SQIVND come from the germline V gene (reference sequence). The CDR3 is 15 amino acids. V lost 1 base and J lost 4, with 14 bases in between. CDR3 sequence (DNA): TGTGCCAGTAGTATAGGCCCACGTGGGGCTTACGAGCAGTACTTC. This gives the protein CASSIGPRGAYEQYF.

The V and J genes are TRBV5-1 and TRBJ2-3; D ambiguous. Per the germline V gene, CDR1 is SGHRS and CDR2 is YFSETQ. The V and J ends lost 4 bases and 0 bases respectively, with 12 bases between them. This CDR3 has 15 residues. Here the CDR3 DNA reads TGCGCCAGCAGCCCTATTCCAGCTAGCACAGATACGCAGTATTTT. Its translation is CASSPIPASTDTQYF.